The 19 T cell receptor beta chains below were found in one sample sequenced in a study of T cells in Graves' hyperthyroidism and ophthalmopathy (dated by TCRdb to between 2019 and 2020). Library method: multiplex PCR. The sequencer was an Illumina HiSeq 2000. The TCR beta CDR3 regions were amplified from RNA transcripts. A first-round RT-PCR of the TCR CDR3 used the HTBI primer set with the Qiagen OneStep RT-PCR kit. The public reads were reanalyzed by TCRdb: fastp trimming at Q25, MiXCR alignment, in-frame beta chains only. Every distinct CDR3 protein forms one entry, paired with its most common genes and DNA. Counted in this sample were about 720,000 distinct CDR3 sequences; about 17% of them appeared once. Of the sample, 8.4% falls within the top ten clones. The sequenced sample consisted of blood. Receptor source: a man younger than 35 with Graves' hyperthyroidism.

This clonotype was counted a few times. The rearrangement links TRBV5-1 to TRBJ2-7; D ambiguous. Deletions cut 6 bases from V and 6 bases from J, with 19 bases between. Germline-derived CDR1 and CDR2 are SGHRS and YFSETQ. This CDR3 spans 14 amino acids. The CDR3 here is CASTPGPLTPEQYF. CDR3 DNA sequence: TGCGCCAGCACCCCCGGGCCTCTTACACCCGAGCAGTACTTC.

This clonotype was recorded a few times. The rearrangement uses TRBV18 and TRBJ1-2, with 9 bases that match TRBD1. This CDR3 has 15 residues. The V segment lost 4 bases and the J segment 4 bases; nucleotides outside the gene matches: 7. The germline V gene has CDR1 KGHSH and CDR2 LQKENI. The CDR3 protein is CASSLGQGGRYGYTF. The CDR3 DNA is TGTGCCAGCTCACTGGGACAGGGCGGCCGCTATGGCTACACCTTC.

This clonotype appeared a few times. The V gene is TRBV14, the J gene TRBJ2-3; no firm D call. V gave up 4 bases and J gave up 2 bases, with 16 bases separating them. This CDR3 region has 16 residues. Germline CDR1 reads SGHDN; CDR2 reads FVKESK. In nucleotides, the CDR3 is TGTGCCAGCAGCCCCTACTCACCGATCATCACAGATACGCAGTATTTT. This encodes CASSPYSPIITDTQYF.

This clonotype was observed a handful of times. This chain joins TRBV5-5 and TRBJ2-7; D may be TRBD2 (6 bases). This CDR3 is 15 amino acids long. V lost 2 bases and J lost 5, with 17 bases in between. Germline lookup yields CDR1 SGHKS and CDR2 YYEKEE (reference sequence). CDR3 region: CASSFRDWAAHEQYF. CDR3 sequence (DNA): TGTGCCAGCAGCTTCCGGGACTGGGCCGCCCACGAGCAGTACTTC.

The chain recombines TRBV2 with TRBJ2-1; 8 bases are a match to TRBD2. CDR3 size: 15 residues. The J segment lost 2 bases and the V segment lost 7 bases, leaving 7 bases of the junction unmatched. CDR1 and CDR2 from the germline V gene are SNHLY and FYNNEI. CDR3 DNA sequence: TGTGCCAGCATTCCATTTAGCGGGACCTACAATGAGCAGTTCTTC. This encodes CASIPFSGTYNEQFF.

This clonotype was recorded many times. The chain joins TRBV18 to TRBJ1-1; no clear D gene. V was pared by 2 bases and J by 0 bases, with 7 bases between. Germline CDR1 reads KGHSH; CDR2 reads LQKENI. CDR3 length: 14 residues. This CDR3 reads CASSPVSLNTEAFF. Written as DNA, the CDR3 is TGTGCCAGCTCACCAGTCAGCTTGAACACTGAAGCTTTCTTT.

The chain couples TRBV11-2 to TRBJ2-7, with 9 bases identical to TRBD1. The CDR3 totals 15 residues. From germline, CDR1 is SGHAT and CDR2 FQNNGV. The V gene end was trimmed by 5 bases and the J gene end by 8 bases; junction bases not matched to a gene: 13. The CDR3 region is CASSRNRGPSNQQYF. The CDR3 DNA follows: TGTGCCAGCAGCCGTAACAGGGGGCCAAGCAATCAGCAGTACTTC.

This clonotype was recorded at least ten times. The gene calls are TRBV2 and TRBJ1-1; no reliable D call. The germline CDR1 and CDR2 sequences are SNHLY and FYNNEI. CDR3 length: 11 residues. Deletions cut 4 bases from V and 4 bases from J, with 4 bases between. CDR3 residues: CASSGPTEAFF. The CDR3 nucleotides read TGTGCCAGCAGTGGGCCCACTGAAGCTTTCTTT.

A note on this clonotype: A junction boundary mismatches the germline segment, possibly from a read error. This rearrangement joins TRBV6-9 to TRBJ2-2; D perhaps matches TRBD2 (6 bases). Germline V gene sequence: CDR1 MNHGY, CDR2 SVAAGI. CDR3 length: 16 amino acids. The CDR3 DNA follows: TGCGCCAGCAGTGAGGAGGGGACTCTGAACACCGGGGAGCTGTTTTTT. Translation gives CASSEEGTLNTGELFF.

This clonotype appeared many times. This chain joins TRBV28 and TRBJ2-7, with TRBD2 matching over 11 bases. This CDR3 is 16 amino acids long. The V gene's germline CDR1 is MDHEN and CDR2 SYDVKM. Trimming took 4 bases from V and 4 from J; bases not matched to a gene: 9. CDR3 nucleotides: TGTGCCAGCAGTTCCAAACTAGCGGGAGTAGGGTACGAGCAGTACTTC. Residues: CASSSKLAGVGYEQYF.

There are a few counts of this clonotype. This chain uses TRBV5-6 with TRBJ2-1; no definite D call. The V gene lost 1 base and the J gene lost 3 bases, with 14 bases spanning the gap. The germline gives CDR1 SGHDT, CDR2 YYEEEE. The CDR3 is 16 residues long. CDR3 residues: CASSLRWQTNYNEQFF. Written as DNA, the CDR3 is TGTGCCAGCAGCTTGCGGTGGCAGACCAACTACAATGAGCAGTTCTTC.

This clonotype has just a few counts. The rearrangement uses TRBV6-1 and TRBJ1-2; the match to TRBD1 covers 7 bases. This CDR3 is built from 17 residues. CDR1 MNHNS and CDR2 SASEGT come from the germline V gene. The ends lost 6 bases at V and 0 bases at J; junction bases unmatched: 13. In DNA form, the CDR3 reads TGTGCCAGCAGCGGCGCCGGGACAGAAAAACCTAACTATGGCTACACCTTC. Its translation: CASSGAGTEKPNYGYTF.

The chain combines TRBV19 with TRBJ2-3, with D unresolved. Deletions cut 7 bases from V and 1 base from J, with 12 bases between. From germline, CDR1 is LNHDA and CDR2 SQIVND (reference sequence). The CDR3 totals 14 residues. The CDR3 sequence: CASTEESGTDTQYF. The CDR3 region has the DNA TGTGCCAGTACGGAAGAATCGGGCACAGATACGCAGTATTTT.

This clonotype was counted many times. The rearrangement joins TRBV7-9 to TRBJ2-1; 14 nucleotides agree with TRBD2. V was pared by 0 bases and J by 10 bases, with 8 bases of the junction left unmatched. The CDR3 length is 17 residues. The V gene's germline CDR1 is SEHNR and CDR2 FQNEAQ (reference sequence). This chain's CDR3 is CASSLATTSGRAGEQFF. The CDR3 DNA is TGTGCCAGCAGCTTAGCCACGACTAGCGGGAGGGCAGGCGAGCAGTTCTTC.

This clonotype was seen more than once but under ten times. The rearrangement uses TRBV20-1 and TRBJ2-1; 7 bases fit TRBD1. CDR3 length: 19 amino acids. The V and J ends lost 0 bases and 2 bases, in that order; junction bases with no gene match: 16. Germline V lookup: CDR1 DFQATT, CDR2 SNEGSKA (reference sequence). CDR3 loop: CSARDNRGQVRSTYNEQFF. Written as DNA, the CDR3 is TGCAGTGCTAGAGATAACAGGGGCCAGGTCCGGAGCACCTACAATGAGCAGTTCTTC.

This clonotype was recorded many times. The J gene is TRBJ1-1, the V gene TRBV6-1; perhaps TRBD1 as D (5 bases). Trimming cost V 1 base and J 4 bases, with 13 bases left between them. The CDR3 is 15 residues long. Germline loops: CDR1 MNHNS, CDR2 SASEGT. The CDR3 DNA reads TGTGCCAGCAGTGAAGGAAAAGGGACTAGCACTGAAGCTTTCTTT. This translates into CASSEGKGTSTEAFF.

CDR3 in amino acids: CASSPGEGRRLFF. The CDR3 bases are TGTGCCAGCAGTCCGGGGGAGGGAAGGAGACTGTTTTTT. This chain connects TRBV12-3 or TRBV12-4 to TRBJ2-2, with 7 nucleotides matching TRBD2. V trimming: 5 bases; J trimming: 14 bases; junction bases outside the gene matches: 11. The CDR3 extends over 13 amino acids.

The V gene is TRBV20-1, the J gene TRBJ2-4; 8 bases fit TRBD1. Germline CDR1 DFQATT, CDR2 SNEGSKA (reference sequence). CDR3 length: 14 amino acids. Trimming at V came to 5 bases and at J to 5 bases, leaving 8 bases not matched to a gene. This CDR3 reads CSAVTGVGQNIQYF. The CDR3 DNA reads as TGCAGTGCTGTGACAGGGGTGGGCCAAAACATTCAGTACTTC.

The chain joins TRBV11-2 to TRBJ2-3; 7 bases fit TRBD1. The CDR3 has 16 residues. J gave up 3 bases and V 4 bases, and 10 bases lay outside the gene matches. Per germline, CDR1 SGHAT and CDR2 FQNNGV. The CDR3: CASSSTTGLDTDTQYF. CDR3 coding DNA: TGTGCCAGCAGCTCTACGACAGGGCTCGATACAGATACGCAGTATTTT.